The sequence of this TCR beta chain was determined in a study of human CD8 memory T cell subsets. CDR1 and CDR2 from the germline V gene are SGHVS and FQNEAQ. The length of the CDR3 is 18 residues. Study-wide results and caveats: Chao1 estimates suggested stem-like memory T cells were more diverse than precursor exhausted T cells.

About this clonotype itself: Its antigen is undetermined.

The authors made TCR beta libraries using UMI-labeled 5' RACE. TCRdb reprocessed the 5' RACE reads; each CDR3 protein has one entry and no DNA is given. The sample holds about 10,000 distinct CDR3 sequences. The sequence was collected from a human donor in good health. This chain uses TRBV7-8 with TRBJ2-3; TCRdb selects TRBD1, and the lack of DNA leaves this call unchecked. Sequencing input: CD8+ T cells from PBMCs. CDR3 sequence: CASSLAYRQGRDTDTQYF.